The 16 T cell receptor beta chains below were found in one sample sequenced in a study of cytomegalovirus exposure and HLA in healthy donors. The PCR made use of 60 Vbeta and 13 Jbeta primers. The assay was immunoSEQ multiplex PCR, and TCRdb's table has in-frame clones only and misses some. In total, the table holds approximately 110,000 clones. Sequencing was done on a sample of PBMCs. The receptor source for this set is a man aged 40-55 years in good health and CMV-seronegative.

The chain is built from TRBV29-1 and TRBJ1-2; tentatively, D is TRBD1 (6 bases). The CDR3 sequence is 14 residues long. Deletions cut 0 bases from V and 6 bases from J, with 14 bases between. Germline CDR1 reads SQVTM; CDR2 reads ANQGSEA. The CDR3 nucleotides read TGCAGCGTTGAAGACGAGGGGGGGTTCCATGGCTACACCTTC. Translated, it gives CSVEDEGGFHGYTF.

V and J are TRBV7-2 and TRBJ2-5; D is unclear. The CDR3 runs to 13 residues. The germline CDR1 and CDR2 sequences are SGHTA and FQGNSA. V was cut by 3 bases and J by 9 bases, with 14 bases left in between. CDR3 nucleotide sequence: TGTGCCAGCAGCTTCCTTAGCAGCCCAGCCCAGTACTTC. It translates to CASSFLSSPAQYF.

V usage is TRBV5-1 and J usage is TRBJ1-1; a weak D match, TRBD1 (5 bases). The CDR3 contains 15 residues. Germline lookup yields CDR1 SGHRS and CDR2 YFSETQ. V shed 4 bases and J shed 1 base, with 14 bases lying between them. This chain's CDR3 is CASSPGGSSNTEAFF. Here the CDR3 DNA reads TGCGCCAGCAGCCCGGGGGGGAGCTCGAACACTGAAGCTTTCTTT.

V is TRBV5-1 and J is TRBJ1-3; D is undetermined. Germline V CDR1 and CDR2: SGHRS, YFSETQ. The V end lost 7 bases, the J end lost 0 bases, and 14 bases lay between the germline ends. The CDR3 totals 15 residues. This chain's CDR3 is CASRFSTNSGNTIYF. CDR3 DNA sequence: TGCGCCAGCCGATTCTCGACAAACTCTGGAAACACCATATATTTT.

V usage is TRBV6-1 and J usage is TRBJ1-5; D remains unclear. Trimming removed 6 bases at V and 0 bases at J, with 6 bases between. Germline V gene lookup returns CDR1 MNHNS and CDR2 SASEGT. The CDR3 extends over 13 amino acids. This chain's CDR3 is CASRQFSNQPQHF. In DNA form, the CDR3 reads TGTGCCAGCAGACAGTTTAGCAATCAGCCCCAGCATTTT.

The V call is TRBV7-2, the J call TRBJ2-5; TRBD2 agrees at 8 bases. The CDR3 runs to 13 residues. Trimming cost V 6 bases and J 4 bases; bases outside gene matches: 4. The germline V gene has CDR1 SGHTA and CDR2 FQGNSA. The CDR3 coding sequence is TGTGCCAGCAGTCGCGGGAGGCGAGAGACCCAGTACTTC. Translation gives CASSRGRRETQYF.

This chain connects TRBV29-1 to TRBJ1-3; D unclear. V was trimmed by 7 bases and J by 8 bases, leaving 12 bases between them. The germline V gene has CDR1 SQVTM and CDR2 ANQGSEA. The CDR3 runs to 11 residues. The CDR3 coding sequence is TGCAGCGCTGGAGGGTTTGACACCATATATTTT. This translates into CSAGGFDTIYF.

V usage is TRBV27 and J usage is TRBJ2-7; TRBD2 is a possible D gene (7 bases). In germline, CDR1 is MNHEY, CDR2 SMNVEV (reference sequence). V lost 3 bases to trimming and J lost 1 base, with 19 bases between them. The CDR3 has 17 residues. CDR3 in DNA: TGTGCCAGCAGTTTCTCCTTCGGGGGGCTCACGTCCTACGAGCAGTACTTC. The encoded protein is CASSFSFGGLTSYEQYF.

The chain combines TRBV7-9 with TRBJ2-1; 7 nucleotides align to TRBD2. The germline V gene has CDR1 SEHNR and CDR2 FQNEAQ (reference sequence). The CDR3 is made up of 15 amino acids. V lost 5 bases, J lost 9 bases, and 13 bases stayed unmatched. Written as DNA, the CDR3 is TGTGCCAGCAGCCTCCAGAGCGGGACGGATGGTGAGCAGTTCTTC. Protein product: CASSLQSGTDGEQFF. Full variable domain (missing parts from reference TRBV7-9 and TRBJ2-1): DTGVSQNPRHKITKRGQNVTFRCDPISEHNRLYWYRQTLGQGPEFLTYFQNEAQLEKSRLLSDRFSAERPKGSFSTLEIQRTEQGDSAMYLCASSLQSGTDGEQFFGPGTRLTVL.

V is TRBV29-1 and J is TRBJ2-7; TRBD1 agrees at 9 bases. This CDR3 is 12 amino acids long. V dropped 4 bases and J dropped 5; count of bases not matched to a gene: 3. In germline, CDR1 is SQVTM, CDR2 ANQGSEA. The DNA of the CDR3 is TGCAGCGTTGGGACAGGGGACCACGAGCAGTACTTC. Residues: CSVGTGDHEQYF.

The chain links TRBV6-1 to TRBJ1-5, with a tentative D call TRBD1 (5 bases). Trimming pared 7 bases from V and 0 bases from J, leaving 13 bases between. Per the germline V gene, CDR1 is MNHNS and CDR2 is SASEGT. This CDR3 has 15 amino acids. The CDR3 coding sequence is TGTGCCAGCAATGGAGGGGATTATAGCAATCAGCCCCAGCATTTT. This codes for CASNGGDYSNQPQHF.

The V call is TRBV4-1, the J call TRBJ2-7, with D tentatively TRBD1 (5 bases). This CDR3 is 16 amino acids long. CDR1 and CDR2 from the germline V gene are MGHRA and YSYEKL. V was pared by 1 base and J by 3 bases, with 16 bases between. The CDR3 spells CASSQASPGTGYEQYF. Written as DNA, the CDR3 is TGCGCCAGCAGCCAAGCCTCTCCGGGTACAGGCTACGAGCAGTACTTC.

The chain is built from TRBV11-2 and TRBJ2-2, with TRBD2 identical over 8 bases. The J segment lost 8 bases and the V segment lost 2 bases, leaving 13 bases of the junction unmatched. Per the germline V gene, CDR1 is SGHAT and CDR2 is FQNNGV. CDR3 length: 17 amino acids. CDR3 loop: CASSLRGPGGSIGELFF. CDR3 coding DNA: TGTGCCAGCAGCTTAAGGGGTCCGGGAGGGTCCATAGGGGAGCTGTTTTTT.

The CDR3 protein is CASSLGTGVTYGYTF. For the CDR3, the DNA is TGTGCCAGCAGCTTAGGGACTGGGGTGACCTATGGCTACACCTTC. The V gene is TRBV7-8, the J gene TRBJ1-2; D remains ambiguous. In germline, CDR1 is SGHVS, CDR2 FQNEAQ. The CDR3 runs to 15 residues. The V gene lost 1 base and the J gene lost 4 bases, with 13 bases spanning the gap.

The chain links TRBV5-1 to TRBJ1-1; D is unresolved. Germline lookup yields CDR1 SGHRS and CDR2 YFSETQ. The length of the CDR3 is 13 residues. V was shortened by 0 bases and J by 2 bases, with 5 bases between the two germline ends. For the CDR3, the DNA is TGCGCCAGCAGCTTGGCCCGTAACACTGAAGCTTTCTTT. Translated, it gives CASSLARNTEAFF.

This chain connects TRBV19 to TRBJ1-4; D not resolved. V was trimmed by 6 bases and J by 8 bases, leaving 13 bases between them. CDR1 is LNHDA and CDR2 is SQIVND in the germline V gene (reference sequence). The CDR3 has 13 amino acids. CDR3 DNA: TGTGCCAGTAGAGGACGGGCGGGGGAAAAACTGTTTTTT. It encodes CASRGRAGEKLFF.